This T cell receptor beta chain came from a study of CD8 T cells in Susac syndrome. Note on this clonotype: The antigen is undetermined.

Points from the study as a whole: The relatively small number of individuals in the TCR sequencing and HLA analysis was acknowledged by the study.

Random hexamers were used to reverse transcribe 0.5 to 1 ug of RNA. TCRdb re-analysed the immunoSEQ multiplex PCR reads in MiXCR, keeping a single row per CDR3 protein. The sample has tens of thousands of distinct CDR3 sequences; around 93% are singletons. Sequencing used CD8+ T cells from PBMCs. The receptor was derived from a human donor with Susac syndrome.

The CDR3 nucleotides are TGTGCCAGCAGCTTGGCGTCAGACTACGAGCAGTACTTC. Protein sequence: CASSLASDYEQYF. The V and J genes are TRBV5-4 and TRBJ2-7; D call uncertain. The CDR3 has 13 amino acids. Germline CDR1 is SGHNT and CDR2 is YYREEE (reference sequence). Trimming removed 0 bases at V and 3 bases at J, with 7 bases between.